The subject of this entry is one TCR beta chain. As yet, its antigen is unknown. The PCR made use of 60 Vbeta and 13 Jbeta primers. Clones were sequenced by immunoSEQ multiplex PCR, and TCRdb holds only the in-frame ones, with some missing. The table has about 160,000 clones, around 80% seen once. The CDR3 runs to 15 residues. Germline loops: CDR1 MDHEN, CDR2 SYDVKM. V gave up 3 bases and J gave up 0 bases, with 9 bases separating them. This sample was taken from a study of cytomegalovirus exposure and HLA in healthy donors. Study results and limitations: For most TCR sequences rarity was the rule, although some public TCRs occurred in many donors. An assumption of roughly uniform sequencing depth across donors underlay the presence/absence analyses. A prior analysis recorded that most TCR beta V segments were productive about 87% or about 30% of the time.

Healthy bone marrow donors made up the donors. The clonotype comes from a woman aged 25 to 39 in good health and CMV-seropositive. Sample: PBMCs. The gene calls are TRBV28 and TRBJ2-4; D is undetermined. CDR3 sequence reads: CASSFRGLAKNIQYF. In DNA, the CDR3 is TGTGCCAGCAGTTTTCGAGGATTAGCCAAAAACATTCAGTACTTC.